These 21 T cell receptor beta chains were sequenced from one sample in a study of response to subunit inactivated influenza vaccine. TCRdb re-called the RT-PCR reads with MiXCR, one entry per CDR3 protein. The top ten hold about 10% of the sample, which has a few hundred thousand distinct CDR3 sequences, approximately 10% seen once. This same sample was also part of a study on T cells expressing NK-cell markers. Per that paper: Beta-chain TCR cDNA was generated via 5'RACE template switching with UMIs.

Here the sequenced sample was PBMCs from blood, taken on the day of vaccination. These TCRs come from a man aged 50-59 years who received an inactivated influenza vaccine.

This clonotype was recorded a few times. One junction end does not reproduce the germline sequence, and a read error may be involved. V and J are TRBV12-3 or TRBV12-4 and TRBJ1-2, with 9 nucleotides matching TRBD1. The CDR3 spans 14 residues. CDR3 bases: TGTGCCAGCAGATTAGGACAGGGGAGTGCTGGCTACACCTTC. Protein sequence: CASRLGQGSAGYTF.

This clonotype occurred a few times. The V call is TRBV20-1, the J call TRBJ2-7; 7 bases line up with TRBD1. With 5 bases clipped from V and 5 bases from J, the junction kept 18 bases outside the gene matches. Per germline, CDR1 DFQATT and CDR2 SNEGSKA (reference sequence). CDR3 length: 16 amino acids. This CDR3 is CSAEDRKGPHSNEQYF. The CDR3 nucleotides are TGCAGTGCTGAGGACAGGAAGGGGCCCCACTCGAACGAGCAGTACTTC.

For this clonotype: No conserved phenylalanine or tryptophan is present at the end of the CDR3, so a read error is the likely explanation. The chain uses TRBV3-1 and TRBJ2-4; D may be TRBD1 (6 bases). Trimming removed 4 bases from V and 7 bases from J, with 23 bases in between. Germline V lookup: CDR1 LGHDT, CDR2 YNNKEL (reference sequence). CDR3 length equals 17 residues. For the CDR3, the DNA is TGTGCCAGCAGCCCCTCCCCAACAGGGTACCAAACGAACATTCAGTACCTC. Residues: CASSPSPTGYQTNIQYL.

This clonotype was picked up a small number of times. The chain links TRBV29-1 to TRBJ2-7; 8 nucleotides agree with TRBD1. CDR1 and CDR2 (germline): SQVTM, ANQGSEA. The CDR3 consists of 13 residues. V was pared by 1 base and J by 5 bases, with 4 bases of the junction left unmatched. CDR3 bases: TGCAGCGTTGAAGGGACAGGGCGGCACGAGCAGTACTTC. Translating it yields CSVEGTGRHEQYF.

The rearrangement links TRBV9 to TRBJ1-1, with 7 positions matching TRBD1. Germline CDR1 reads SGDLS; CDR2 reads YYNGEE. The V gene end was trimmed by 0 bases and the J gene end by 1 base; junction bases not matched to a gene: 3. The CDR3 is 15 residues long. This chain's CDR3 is CASSVEGAPNTEAFF. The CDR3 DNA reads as TGTGCCAGCAGCGTAGAGGGGGCGCCGAACACTGAAGCTTTCTTT.

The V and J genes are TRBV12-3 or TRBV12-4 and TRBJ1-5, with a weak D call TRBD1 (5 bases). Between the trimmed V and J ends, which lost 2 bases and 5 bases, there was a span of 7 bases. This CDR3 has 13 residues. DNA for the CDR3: TGTGCCAGCAGTTTAACCAGGGATCAGCCCCAGCATTTT. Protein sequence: CASSLTRDQPQHF.

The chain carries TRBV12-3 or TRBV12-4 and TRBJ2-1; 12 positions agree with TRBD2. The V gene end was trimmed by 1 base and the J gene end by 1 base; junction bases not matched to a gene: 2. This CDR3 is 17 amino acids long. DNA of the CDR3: TGTGCCAGCAGTTTAGATGGGACTAGCGGGTCCTACAATGAGCAGTTCTTC. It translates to CASSLDGTSGSYNEQFF.

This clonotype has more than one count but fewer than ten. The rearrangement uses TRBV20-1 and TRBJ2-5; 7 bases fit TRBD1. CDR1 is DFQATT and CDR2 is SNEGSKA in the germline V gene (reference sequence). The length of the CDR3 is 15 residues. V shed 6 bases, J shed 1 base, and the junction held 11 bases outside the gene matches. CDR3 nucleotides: TGCAGTGCCCCTCCGACAGGGTCGTTCCAAGAGACCCAGTACTTC. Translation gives CSAPPTGSFQETQYF.

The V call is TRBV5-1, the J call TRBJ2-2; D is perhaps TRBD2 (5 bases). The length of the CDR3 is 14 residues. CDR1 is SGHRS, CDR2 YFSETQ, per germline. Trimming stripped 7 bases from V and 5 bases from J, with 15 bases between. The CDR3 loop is CASSGGPGTGELFF. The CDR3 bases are TGCGCCAGCTCGGGCGGCCCGGGGACCGGGGAGCTGTTTTTT.

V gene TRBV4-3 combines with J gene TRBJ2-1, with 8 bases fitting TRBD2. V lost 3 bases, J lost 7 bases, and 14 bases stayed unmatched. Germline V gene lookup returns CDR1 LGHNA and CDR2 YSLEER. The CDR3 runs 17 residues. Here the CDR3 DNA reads TGCGCCAGCAGCCAGGGCCGGCGAGCGGGAGCTCGAAATGAGCAGTTCTTC. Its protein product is CASSQGRRAGARNEQFF.

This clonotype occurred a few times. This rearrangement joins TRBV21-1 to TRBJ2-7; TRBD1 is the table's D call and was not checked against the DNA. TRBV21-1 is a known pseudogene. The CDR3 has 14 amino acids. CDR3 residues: CASSIRDTSVEQYF. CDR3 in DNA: TGTGCCAGCAGCATACGGGATACCTCAGTGGAGCAGTACTTC.

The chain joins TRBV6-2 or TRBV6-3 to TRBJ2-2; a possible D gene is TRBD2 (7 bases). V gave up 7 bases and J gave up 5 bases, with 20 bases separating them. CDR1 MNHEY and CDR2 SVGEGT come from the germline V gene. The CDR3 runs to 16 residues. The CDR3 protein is CASILGGGRSTGELFF. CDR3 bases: TGTGCCAGCATTCTAGGGGGGGGCCGATCTACCGGGGAGCTGTTTTTT.

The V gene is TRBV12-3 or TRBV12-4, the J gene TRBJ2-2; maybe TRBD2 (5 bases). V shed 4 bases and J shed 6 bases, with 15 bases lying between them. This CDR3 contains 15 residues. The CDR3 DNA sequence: TGTGCCAGCAGTTGGCTTCCGATGGAGGCCGGGGAGCTGTTTTTT. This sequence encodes CASSWLPMEAGELFF.

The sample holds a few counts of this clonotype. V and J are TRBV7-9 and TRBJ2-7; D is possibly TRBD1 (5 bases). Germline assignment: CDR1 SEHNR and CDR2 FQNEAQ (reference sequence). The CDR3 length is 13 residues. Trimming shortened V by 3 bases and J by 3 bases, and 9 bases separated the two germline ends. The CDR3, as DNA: TGTGCCAGCAGCTTCGCGACAGACTACGAGCAGTACTTC. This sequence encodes CASSFATDYEQYF.

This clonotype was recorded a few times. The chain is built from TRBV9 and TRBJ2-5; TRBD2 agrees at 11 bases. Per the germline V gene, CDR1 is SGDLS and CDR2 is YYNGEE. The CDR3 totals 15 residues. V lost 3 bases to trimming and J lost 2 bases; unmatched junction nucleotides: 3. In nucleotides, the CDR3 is TGTGCCAGCAGCGCGGGACTAGCGGAACAAGAGACCCAGTACTTC. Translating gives CASSAGLAEQETQYF.

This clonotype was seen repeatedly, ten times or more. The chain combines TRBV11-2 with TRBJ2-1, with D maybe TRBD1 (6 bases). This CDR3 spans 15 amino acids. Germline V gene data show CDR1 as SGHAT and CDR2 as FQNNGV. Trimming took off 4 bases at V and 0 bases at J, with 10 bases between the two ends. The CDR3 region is CASSWGPDSYNEQFF. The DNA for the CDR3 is TGTGCCAGCAGCTGGGGGCCAGACTCCTACAATGAGCAGTTCTTC.

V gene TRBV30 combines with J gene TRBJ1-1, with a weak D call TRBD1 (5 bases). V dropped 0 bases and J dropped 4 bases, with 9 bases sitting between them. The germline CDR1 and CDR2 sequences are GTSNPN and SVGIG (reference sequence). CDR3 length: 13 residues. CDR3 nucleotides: TGTGCCTGGAGTGTATCGGGGGGCACTGAAGCTTTCTTT. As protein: CAWSVSGGTEAFF.

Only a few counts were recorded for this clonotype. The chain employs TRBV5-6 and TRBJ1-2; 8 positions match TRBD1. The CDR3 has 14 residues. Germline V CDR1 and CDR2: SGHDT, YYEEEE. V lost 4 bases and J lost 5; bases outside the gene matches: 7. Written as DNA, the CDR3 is TGTGCCAGCAGCACCGGGGACAGGACATATGGCTACACCTTC. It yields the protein CASSTGDRTYGYTF.

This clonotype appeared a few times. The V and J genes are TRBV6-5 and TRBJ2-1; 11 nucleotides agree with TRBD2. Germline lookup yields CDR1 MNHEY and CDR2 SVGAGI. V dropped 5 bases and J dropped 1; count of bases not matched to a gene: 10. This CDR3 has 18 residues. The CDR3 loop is CASSPRLLAGVSYNEQFF. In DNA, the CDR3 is TGTGCCAGCAGTCCTCGATTACTAGCGGGAGTATCCTACAATGAGCAGTTCTTC.

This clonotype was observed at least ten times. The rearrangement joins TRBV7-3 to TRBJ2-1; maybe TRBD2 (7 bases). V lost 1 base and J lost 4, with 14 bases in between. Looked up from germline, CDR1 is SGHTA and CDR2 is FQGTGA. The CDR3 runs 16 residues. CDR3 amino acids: CASSLIGGARYNEQFF. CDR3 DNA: TGTGCCAGCAGCTTAATTGGGGGGGCCCGATACAATGAGCAGTTCTTC.

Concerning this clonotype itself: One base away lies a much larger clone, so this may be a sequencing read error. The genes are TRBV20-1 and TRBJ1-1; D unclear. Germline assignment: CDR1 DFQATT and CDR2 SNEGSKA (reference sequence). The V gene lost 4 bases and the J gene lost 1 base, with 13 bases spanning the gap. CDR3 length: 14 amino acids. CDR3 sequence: CSAIGPRRNTEAFF. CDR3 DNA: TGCAGTGCTATAGGCCCGCGGCGGAACACTGAAGCTTTCTTT.